This entry features one T cell receptor (beta chain) sequence. This record belongs to a study of patients and donors after allogeneic stem cell transplantation. TCRdb called the RT-PCR reads again in MiXCR, with one record for every CDR3 protein. The sample records roughly 190,000 distinct CDR3 sequences, less than 45% being singletons. The clonotype was recovered from a human donor who was either an allogeneic HSCT recipient or a stem cell or donor lymphocyte infusion donor (not recorded which). It is not recorded whose cells these are; they may come from a transplant donor. The sample taken for sequencing was blood, either unsorted or a sorted T cell fraction (not recorded which).

The CDR3 DNA is TGTGCCAGCAGCTTAGAGGCTAGCGGGAATCCCGGGGAGCTGTTTTTT. The encoded protein is CASSLEASGNPGELFF. The V and J genes are TRBV7-8 and TRBJ2-2, with 9 bases identical to TRBD2. Germline-derived CDR1 and CDR2 are SGHVS and FQNEAQ. Trimming took 1 base from V and 6 from J; bases not matched to a gene: 6. The CDR3 is made up of 16 amino acids.